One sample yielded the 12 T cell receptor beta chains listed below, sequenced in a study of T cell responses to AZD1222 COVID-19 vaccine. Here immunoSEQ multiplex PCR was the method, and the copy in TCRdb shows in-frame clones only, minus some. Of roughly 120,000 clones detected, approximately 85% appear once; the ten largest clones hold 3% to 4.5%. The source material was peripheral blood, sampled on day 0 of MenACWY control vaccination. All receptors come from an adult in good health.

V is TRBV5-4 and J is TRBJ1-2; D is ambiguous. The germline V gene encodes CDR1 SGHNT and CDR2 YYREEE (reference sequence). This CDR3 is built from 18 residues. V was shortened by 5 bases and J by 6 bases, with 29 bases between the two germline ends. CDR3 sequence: CASRSGGVSRMATNGYTF. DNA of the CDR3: TGTGCCAGCAGGAGCGGCGGAGTTAGCCGCATGGCAACTAATGGCTACACCTTC.

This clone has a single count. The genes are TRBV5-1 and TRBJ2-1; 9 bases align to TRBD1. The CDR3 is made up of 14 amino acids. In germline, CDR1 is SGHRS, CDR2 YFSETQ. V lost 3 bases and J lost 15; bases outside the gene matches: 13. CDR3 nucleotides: TGCGCCAGCAGCTCCAACCCTCAACAGGGGGCCTGGTTCTTC. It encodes CASSSNPQQGAWFF.

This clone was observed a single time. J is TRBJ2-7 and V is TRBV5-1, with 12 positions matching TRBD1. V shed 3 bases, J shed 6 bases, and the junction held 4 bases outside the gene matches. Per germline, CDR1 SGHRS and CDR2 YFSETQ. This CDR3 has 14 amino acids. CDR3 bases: TGCGCCAGCAGCTGGGGACAGGGGGCAAGCGAGCAGTACTTC. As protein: CASSWGQGASEQYF.

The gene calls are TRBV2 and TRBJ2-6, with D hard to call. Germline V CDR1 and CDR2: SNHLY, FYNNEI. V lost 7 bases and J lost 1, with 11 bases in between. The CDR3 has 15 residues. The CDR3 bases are TGTGCCAGCACCCAAGAGACTTCTGGGGCCAACGTCCTGACTTTC. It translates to CASTQETSGANVLTF.

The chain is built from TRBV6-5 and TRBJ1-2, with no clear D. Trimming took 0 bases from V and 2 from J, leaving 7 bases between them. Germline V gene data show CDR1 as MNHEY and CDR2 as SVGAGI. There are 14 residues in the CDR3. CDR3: CASSYSGGNYGYTF. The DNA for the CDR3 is TGTGCCAGCAGTTACTCAGGAGGGAACTATGGCTACACCTTC.

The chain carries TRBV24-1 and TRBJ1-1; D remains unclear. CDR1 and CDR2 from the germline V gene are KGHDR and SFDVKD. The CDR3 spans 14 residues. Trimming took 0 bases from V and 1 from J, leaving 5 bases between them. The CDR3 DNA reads TGTGCCACCAGTGATTTGCGCTGGAACACTGAAGCTTTCTTT. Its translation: CATSDLRWNTEAFF.

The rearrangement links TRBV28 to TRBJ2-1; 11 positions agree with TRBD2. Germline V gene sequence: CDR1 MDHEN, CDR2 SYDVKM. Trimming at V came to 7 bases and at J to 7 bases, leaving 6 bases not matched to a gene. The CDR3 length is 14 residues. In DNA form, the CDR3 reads TGTGCCAGCATTAGCGGGGGGGCAAGGAATGAGCAGTTCTTC. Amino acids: CASISGGARNEQFF.

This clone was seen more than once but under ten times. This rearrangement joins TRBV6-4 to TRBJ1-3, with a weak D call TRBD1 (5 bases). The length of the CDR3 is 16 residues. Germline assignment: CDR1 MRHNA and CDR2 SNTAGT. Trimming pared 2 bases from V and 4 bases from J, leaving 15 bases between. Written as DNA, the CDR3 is TGTGCCAGCAGTGACACGTTCAGGGATCTCGGAAACACCATATATTTT. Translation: CASSDTFRDLGNTIYF.

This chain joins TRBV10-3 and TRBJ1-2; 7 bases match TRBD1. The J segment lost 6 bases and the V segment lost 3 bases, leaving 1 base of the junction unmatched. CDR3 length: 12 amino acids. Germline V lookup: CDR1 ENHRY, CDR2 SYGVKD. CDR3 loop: CAISETGDGYTF. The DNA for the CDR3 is TGTGCCATCAGTGAAACAGGGGATGGCTACACCTTC.

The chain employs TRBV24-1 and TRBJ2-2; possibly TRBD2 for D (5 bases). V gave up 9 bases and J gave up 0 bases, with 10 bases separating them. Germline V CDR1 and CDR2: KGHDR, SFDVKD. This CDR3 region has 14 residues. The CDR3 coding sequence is TGTGCCACCCATGAGGGCCCGAACACCGGGGAGCTGTTTTTT. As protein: CATHEGPNTGELFF.

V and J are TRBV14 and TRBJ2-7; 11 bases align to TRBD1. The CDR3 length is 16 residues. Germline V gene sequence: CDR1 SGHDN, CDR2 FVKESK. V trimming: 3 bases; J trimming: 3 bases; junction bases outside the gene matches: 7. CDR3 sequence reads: CASSQDRTGGLYEQYF. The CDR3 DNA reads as TGTGCCAGCAGCCAGGATCGGACAGGGGGCCTCTACGAGCAGTACTTC.

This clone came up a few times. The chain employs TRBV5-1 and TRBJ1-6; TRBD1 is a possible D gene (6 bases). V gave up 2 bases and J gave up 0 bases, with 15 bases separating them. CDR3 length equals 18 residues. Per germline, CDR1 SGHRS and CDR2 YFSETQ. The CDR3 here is CASSLGGPKSSYNSPLHF. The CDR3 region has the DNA TGCGCCAGCAGCTTAGGGGGACCCAAGAGCTCCTATAATTCACCCCTCCACTTT.